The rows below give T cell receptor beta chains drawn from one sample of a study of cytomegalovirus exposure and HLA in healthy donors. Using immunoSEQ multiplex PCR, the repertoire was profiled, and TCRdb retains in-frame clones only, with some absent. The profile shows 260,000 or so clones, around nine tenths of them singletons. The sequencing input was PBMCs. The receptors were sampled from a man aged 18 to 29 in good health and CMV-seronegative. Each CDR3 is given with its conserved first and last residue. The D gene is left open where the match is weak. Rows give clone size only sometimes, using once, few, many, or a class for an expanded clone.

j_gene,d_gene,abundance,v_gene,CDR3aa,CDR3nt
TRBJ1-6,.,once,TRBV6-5,CASSYTQGYSNSPLHF,TGTGCCAGCAGTTACACCCAGGGGTATAGTAATTCACCCCTCCACTTT
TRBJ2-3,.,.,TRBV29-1,CSVEERKRVGDTQYF,TGCAGCGTTGAAGAAAGAAAGCGAGTGGGAGATACGCAGTATTTT
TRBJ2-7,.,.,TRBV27,CASSPRGSGVEQYF,TGTGCCAGCAGTCCCCGAGGATCAGGGGTCGAGCAGTACTTC
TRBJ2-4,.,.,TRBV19,CASSRGGLGKNIQYF,TGTGCCAGTAGCCGAGGGGGTTTAGGCAAAAACATTCAGTACTTC
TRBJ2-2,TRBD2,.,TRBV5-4,CASSLAGLTGELFF,TGTGCCAGCAGCTTAGCGGGACTGACCGGGGAGCTGTTTTTT
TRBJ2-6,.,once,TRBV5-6,CASSLGAGGANVLTF,TGTGCCAGCAGCCTGGGGGCAGGAGGGGCCAACGTCCTGACTTTC
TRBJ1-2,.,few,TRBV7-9,CASSLGVPGSGYGYTF,TGTGCCAGCAGCTTAGGTGTCCCGGGTTCGGGCTATGGCTACACCTTC
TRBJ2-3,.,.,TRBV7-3,CASSSGMLALSTDTQYF,TGTGCCAGCAGCTCCGGGATGCTAGCACTTAGCACAGATACGCAGTATTTT
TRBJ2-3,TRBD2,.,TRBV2,CASSLGGRGADTQYF,TGTGCCAGCAGTCTCGGCGGGAGGGGAGCAGATACGCAGTATTTT
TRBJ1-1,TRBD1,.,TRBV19,CASSTRDRRQAFF,TGTGCCAGTAGTACCCGGGACAGGCGTCAAGCTTTCTTT
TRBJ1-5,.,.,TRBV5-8,CASSLMRAGWQPQHF,TGTGCCAGCAGCTTGATGAGGGCGGGGTGGCAGCCCCAGCATTTT
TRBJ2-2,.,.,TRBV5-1,CASSLAPRVDTGELFF,TGCGCCAGCAGCTTGGCCCCGAGGGTGGACACCGGGGAGCTGTTTTTT
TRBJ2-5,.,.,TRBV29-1,CSVGSPEGGFWETQYF,TGCAGCGTTGGTTCTCCGGAAGGAGGCTTCTGGGAGACCCAGTACTTC
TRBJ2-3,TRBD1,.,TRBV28,CASSSSKGTETDTQYF,TGTGCCAGCAGTTCCTCCAAAGGGACAGAAACAGATACGCAGTATTTT
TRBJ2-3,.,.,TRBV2,CASSTGTDTQYF,TGTGCCAGCAGTACAGGGACAGATACGCAGTATTTT
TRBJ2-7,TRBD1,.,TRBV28,CASSLWQGATYEQYF,TGTGCCAGCAGTTTATGGCAGGGGGCAACCTACGAGCAGTACTTC
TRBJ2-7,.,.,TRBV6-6,CASSYAAGPSSYEQYF,TGTGCCAGCAGTTACGCCGCAGGCCCGAGCTCCTACGAGCAGTACTTC
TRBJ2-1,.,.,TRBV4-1,CASSQESSNEQFF,TGCGCCAGCAGCCAAGAAAGTAGCAATGAGCAGTTCTTC
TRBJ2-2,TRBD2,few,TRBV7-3,CASSSGTSWATGELFF,TGTGCCAGCAGCTCTGGGACTAGCTGGGCCACCGGGGAGCTGTTTTTT
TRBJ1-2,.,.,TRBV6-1,CASGGGIYGYTF,TGTGCCAGCGGAGGAGGGATCTATGGCTACACCTTC
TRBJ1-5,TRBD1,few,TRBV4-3,CASSQVRQGQPQHF,TGCGCCAGCAGCCAAGTACGACAGGGCCAGCCCCAGCATTTT
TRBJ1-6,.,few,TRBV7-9,CASSSTGTAIRFPLHF,TGTGCCAGCAGCTCCACTGGCACAGCAATTCGTTTCCCCCTCCACTTT
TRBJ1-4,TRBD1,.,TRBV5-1,CASSPDPGQGARPEKLFF,TGCGCCAGCAGCCCAGACCCCGGACAGGGGGCTCGACCTGAAAAACTGTTTTTT